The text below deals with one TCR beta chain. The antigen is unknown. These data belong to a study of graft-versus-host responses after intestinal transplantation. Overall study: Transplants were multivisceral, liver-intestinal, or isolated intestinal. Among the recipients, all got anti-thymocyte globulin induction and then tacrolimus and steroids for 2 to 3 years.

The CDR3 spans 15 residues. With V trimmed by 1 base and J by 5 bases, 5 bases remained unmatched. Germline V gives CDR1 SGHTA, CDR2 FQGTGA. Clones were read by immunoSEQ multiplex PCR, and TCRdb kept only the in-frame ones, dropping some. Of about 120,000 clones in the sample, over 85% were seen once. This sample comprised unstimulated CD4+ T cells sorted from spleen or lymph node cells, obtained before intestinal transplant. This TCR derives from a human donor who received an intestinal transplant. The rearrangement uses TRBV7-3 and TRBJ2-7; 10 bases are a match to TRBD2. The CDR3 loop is CASSLRGLAIDEQYF. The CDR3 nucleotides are TGTGCCAGCAGCTTAAGGGGACTAGCGATAGACGAGCAGTACTTC.